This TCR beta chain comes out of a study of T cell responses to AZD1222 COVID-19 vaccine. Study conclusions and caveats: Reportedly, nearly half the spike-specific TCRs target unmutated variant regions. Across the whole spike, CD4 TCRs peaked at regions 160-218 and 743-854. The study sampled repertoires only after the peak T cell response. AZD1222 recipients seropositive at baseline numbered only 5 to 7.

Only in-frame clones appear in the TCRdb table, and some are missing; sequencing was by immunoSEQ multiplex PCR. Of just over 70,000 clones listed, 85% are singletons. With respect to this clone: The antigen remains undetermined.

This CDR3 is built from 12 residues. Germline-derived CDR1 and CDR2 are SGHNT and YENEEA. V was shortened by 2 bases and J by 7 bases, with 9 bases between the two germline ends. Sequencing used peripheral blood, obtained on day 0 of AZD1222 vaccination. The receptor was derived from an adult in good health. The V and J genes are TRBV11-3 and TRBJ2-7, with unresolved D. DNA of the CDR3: TGTGCCAGCAGCTTAAGTGGCGAAGAGCAGTACTTC. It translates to CASSLSGEEQYF.